This T cell receptor beta chain was captured in a study of T-cell reconstitution after alpha-beta-depleted transplantation in children. The study, taken as a whole, reports: Diversity and T-cell counts at one year after transplant derived mostly from new T cells. About two months after transplant, alpha-beta T cells reportedly came from several hundred expanded graft clones.

Concerning this clonotype: Its antigen is as yet unknown.

A TCRbeta library incorporating unique molecular identifiers was prepared. TCRdb re-derived calls from the PCR reads in MiXCR, one entry per CDR3 protein. The profile shows 780,000 or so distinct CDR3 sequences, about 16% of them singletons. V was trimmed by 11 bases and J by 0 bases, leaving 11 bases between them. The CDR3 totals 13 residues. Germline V CDR1 and CDR2: MNHEY, SVGAGI. This TCR was recovered from a male patient younger than 18 who had a stem cell transplant for acute lymphoblastic leukemia, so the T cells may come from the graft donor. The sample in question was PBMCs, mostly from graft donor cells, obtained 360 days after TCRalphabeta/CD19-depleted stem cell transplant. The chain recombines TRBV6-5 with TRBJ2-1, with D perhaps TRBD2 (5 bases). Written as DNA, the CDR3 is TGTGCCGGACGGGATTACTCCTACAATGAGCAGTTCTTC. Its protein is CAGRDYSYNEQFF.